The clone carrying this T cell receptor (beta chain) was seen ten or more times. Its antigen remains unknown. RNA transcripts provided the source from which TCR beta CDR3 regions were amplified. First-round RT-PCR with HTBI primers amplified the TCR CDR3 region. MiXCR was run by TCRdb on the multiplex PCR reads, yielding one entry per CDR3 protein. The sample has some 440,000 distinct CDR3 sequences, approximately 14% seen once. The germline CDR1 and CDR2 sequences are LGHDT and YNNKEL (reference sequence). V gave up 0 bases and J gave up 1 base; unmatched junction bases: 10. This CDR3 is built from 19 residues. This specimen belongs to a study of T cells in Graves' hyperthyroidism and ophthalmopathy. Study-wide results and caveats: A median approximately 6.5 months before onset, the model predicted ophthalmopathy.

Patients were excluded for uncontrolled infection, other autoimmune disease, pregnancy or lactation. On the basis of clinical symptoms, serum thyroxine and TRAb, thyroid ultrasound and orbital computed tomography, diagnoses were made. J is TRBJ2-1 and V is TRBV3-1; 9 bases are shared with TRBD1. The receptor was isolated from a young woman with Graves' hyperthyroidism. Sample: blood. The DNA for the CDR3 is TGTGCCAGCAGCCAAGAATCCCCTGTGGGGACAGGGTCCTACAATGAGCAGTTCTTC. Translated, it gives CASSQESPVGTGSYNEQFF.